Only a few counts were recorded for the clone carrying this T cell receptor (beta chain). The V end was cut by 3 bases, the J end by 11 bases, with 14 bases between. The CDR3 is 13 amino acids. The V gene's germline CDR1 is LNHDA and CDR2 SQIVND (reference sequence). CD8 cells classed as naive were CD45RO-negative and positively selected for CCR7, excluding terminally differentiated effector memory CD45RA+ cells. This sample is drawn from a study of shared clonotypes between healthy human individuals. The table came from immunoSEQ multiplex PCR; TCRdb's copy has only in-frame clones and leaves some out. The sample carries about 2.1 million clones, about 94% recorded once.

The receptor was isolated from a man aged 18 to 29 in good health. Some clones in this sample may be carry-over from other donors' samples. The gene calls are TRBV19 and TRBJ1-5, with a tentative D call TRBD1 (5 bases). The specimen sequenced was naive CD8+ T cells from PBMCs. The CDR3 bases are TGTGCCAGTAGTATTCCCAGGGTAGTAACCCAGCATTTT. Amino acids: CASSIPRVVTQHF.